What follows is one T cell receptor (beta chain) and its context. Its antigen is unknown. No much larger clonotype is one base removed from it; base qualities were not supplied. Library preparation used the immunoSEQ multiplex PCR assay. For the multiplex PCR, a mixture combining 60 forward primers for TCR Vbeta segments and 13 reverse primers for TCR Jbeta segments was used. Amplification of the CDR3 region of rearranged TCR beta genes was performed with a multiplex PCR assay on genomic DNA. The Illumina HiSeq System was used to sequence the amplified TCR beta libraries as 87-base-pair reads. On the authors' methods: A later analysis counted approximately 74 million unique TCR beta chains across the 700 or so repertoires, and roughly 11 million of these chains were shared by at least two donors. Raw reads were error-corrected and collapsed into unique sequences with a nearest-neighbor algorithm that merged closely related sequences to remove PCR and sequencing errors. To assign V, D and J gene segments, CDR3 sequences were aligned to IMGT reference sequences. For a sequence to be retained, at least a six-nucleotide match to both a V gene segment and a J gene segment was required. Rearrangements were classified as productive when the CDR3 lacked stop codons and remained in frame with V and J, and all other rearrangements were classified as non-productive. CDR3 was defined by IMGT convention, running from the second conserved V-encoded cysteine to the conserved J-encoded phenylalanine. Sequences without an unambiguous match to a single V gene segment were excluded from the earlier analysis of approximately 560 of the donors. In an earlier analysis of about 590 of the donors, a V segment was called functional when productive rearrangements were above 56.7%, and segregating when the standard deviation between donors exceeded 5%. To diagnose cytomegalovirus status from the catalog of TCR beta chain sequences, a statistical classification framework was built. A later analysis assigned V and J genes by comparing TCR nucleotide sequences with IMGT/GENE-DB human TR gene sequences. In a later analysis, CDR3 sequences and most-parsimonious VDJ recombination scenarios were assigned using the TCRdist pipeline. In a later analysis, every TCR beta chain was defined by the combination of its CDR3 amino acid sequence and its V-gene family, and reads without a unique V-gene family were dropped. In a later analysis, some 600 highly shared, low-generation-probability nucleotide sequences were removed to address suspected cross-contamination and a sequencing artifact. In a later analysis, a clonal expansion index for each public chain was calculated from normalized within-repertoire ranks of inferred template counts. In a later analysis, generation probabilities were computed with a VDJ recombination model fitted to out-of-frame rearrangements, and the resulting probabilities were checked against IGoR. A later analysis scored TCR-TCR, TCR-HLA and TCR-CMV co-occurrence with hypergeometric tests, applying a repertoire-size bias correction to TCR pairs. False discovery rates were estimated in a later analysis by permuting HLA or CMV assignments 20 times. In a later analysis, co-occurring TCRs were grouped with DBSCAN, and TCRdist sequence similarity was added when clustering was performed within HLA-allele-positive subsets. Repertoires with fewer than 30,000 or more than 120,000 public chains were left out of co-occurrence clustering, as were roughly five repertoires with anomalous nucleotide sharing. Imported from immuneACCESS, the table was reduced by TCRdb to in-frame sequences with V and J called. These copies leave out some clones; in studies compared against another copy, an unresolved V gene accounts for under half, and the cause of the remainder is not known. The V and J calls and clone size are taken from that table; D and trimming were inferred from the DNA. For this sample there are some 150,000 clones; 68% appear just once. Jointly, the top ten make up approximately 4.2% of the sample.

This record comes from a study of cytomegalovirus exposure and HLA in healthy donors (dated by TCRdb to 2016 to 2017). Concerning the study at large: An earlier analysis of 550 to 700 of the donors reported more than 250 Gb of sequence data and 120 million or so unique TCR beta sequences from about 179 million T cells. On average, roughly 250,000 unique TCR beta nucleotide sequences were sequenced per donor among 300 to 500 genotyped donors of the cohort, with around 19% of those sequences being non-productive. An early release covering 550 to 650 HLA-typed donors comprised roughly 300 gigabases of sequencing data and 85 million to 100 million unique TCR sequences. In a later analysis, previously published TCR beta repertoires from 600 to 850 donors were re-analyzed and high-resolution HLA genotyping was added so that TCR occurrence patterns could be studied. The aim of the study was to test whether cataloging public T cell receptors could identify signatures of past pathogen exposure. Along with the approximately 700-subject first cohort, a separate validation cohort of over 90 different subjects was used. The number of donors typed differed by locus, with about 629-640 for A, B, C, DRB1 and DQB1, roughly 520 for DQA1, 606 for DPA1, and around 430 for DPB1. Genome-wide SNP genotypes for about three fifths of the roughly 700 donors were used in a later genetic analysis, which treated that subset as a discovery cohort. The T cell repertoires of several hundred subjects were profiled by immunosequencing and related to cytomegalovirus serostatus. Class I and class II HLA loci were covered by the typing at four-digit resolution. To predict cytomegalovirus infection status, the study brought together high-throughput TCR immunosequencing, statistical association of individual TCRs with disease status, and machine learning. An earlier analysis of 587 of the donors applied high-throughput TCR beta sequencing to assess whether each TCR beta V gene segment acted as functional or pseudogenic. Roughly five DR-DQ haplotypes were treated as single units for association and clustering because of strong linkage in the cohort. Every repertoire in the discovery cohort had been generated on one and the same sequencing platform. Among the roughly 400 genotyped donors, 81% belonged to the genetic ancestry cluster associated with self-reported Caucasian donors. Rather than using new phenotypic data, the later analysis identified candidate immune exposures from TCR beta sequences and from how often those sequences occurred across donors. Donor age, sex, ethnicity and CMV serostatus were compiled together with the repertoire data. General study outcomes and caveats: When HLA alleles, especially DR and DQ, strongly co-occurred, TCR associations were difficult to assign to individual alleles. Most TCR sequences were observed very rarely across donors, whereas some public TCRs were present in many individuals. Cytomegalovirus status was reported to be diagnosed by the classifier with high specificity and sensitivity in both the original and validation cohorts. A total of about 180 TCR beta chains were listed by the study as associated with cytomegalovirus. According to a later analysis, TCR association rates differed among HLA loci, with DRB1 alleles showing the most associated TCRs and HLA-C alleles showing the fewest. V-gene and J-gene trimming of TCR beta chains was associated with a missense DCLRE1C variant in a later genetic analysis, and the association was replicated in an independent cohort. According to the authors, the approach could potentially be generalized to other disease states and immunological phenotypes. In a later genetic analysis, fewer N-insertions in productive TCRs were reported among donors in an Asian-associated ancestry cluster than the approximately 670-donor mean. In vitro tests confirmed that a few of the cytomegalovirus-associated TCR beta chains recognize cytomegalovirus antigens. According to a later analysis, most CMV-associated TCR beta chains appeared to be HLA-restricted, and the HLA associations seemed to be driven largely by CMV exposure. A further reported finding was that TCR beta sequences accurately predicted the HLA-A and HLA-B alleles for most subjects in the first cohort. According to a later analysis, parvovirus B19, influenza, CMV and Epstein-Barr virus appeared linked to several top co-occurrence clusters. Sequencing depth was assumed to be roughly uniform across donors in the presence/absence analyses, though that assumption may not hold. Because HLA typing was missing for some donors at each locus, association tests included only the typed subset. Because the 87-base-pair reads could not distinguish some IMGT-functional V segments, including TRBV6-2 and TRBV6-3, those segments were excluded. Correlated functional status among segregating V segments might be attributable to linkage disequilibrium, but an unknown experimental factor could not be ruled out. The only immune exposure information available for the cohort was CMV serostatus. In a later analysis, 16,951 TCR beta sequences were associated with specific HLA alleles at a false discovery rate of 0.05. A cluster of highly shared sequence variants was judged likely to be a technical artifact of the sequencing pipeline. Because counts were too low, 15 to 20 rarely observed V segments, including chromosome 9 orphons, were excluded from the earlier analysis of around 640 of the donors. In a later analysis, HLA-associated TCR beta chains were found to be more clonally expanded and to have lower generation probabilities than equally common non-associated chains. Only TCR beta chains were sequenced in this cohort, and the absence of alpha or paired-chain data limited detectable features. In an earlier analysis of over 550 of the donors, most TCR beta V segments were observed in productive rearrangements about 90% or about 30% of the time, broadly matching IMGT annotations.

The cohort comprised more than 550 healthy bone marrow donors. At the time of sampling, every cohort member was nominally healthy, though immune exposures that went unrecorded were likely present. The donor tested CMV seronegative, placing the donor among the 352 seronegative members of the cohort. A peripheral blood sample was collected from each donor, and TCR beta sequencing was performed on peripheral blood mononuclear cells. Genomic DNA was extracted from the blood cell samples with the Qiagen DNeasy Blood Extraction Kit. Sequences MNHEY (CDR1) and SMNVEV (CDR2) are obtained from the germline V gene (reference sequence). V loses 4 bases, J loses 5 bases, and the germline ends lie 18 bases apart. The CDR3 runs 16 amino acids, cysteine and phenylalanine included. The DNA shown is the 48-base CDR3, in frame from base 1.

Sequencing was performed on PBMCs. The chain is encoded by TRBV27 joined to TRBJ1-3; the D gene lacks a confident call. The receptor's source is a man aged 60 to 69 in good health and CMV-seronegative. The DNA reads TGTGCCAGCAGTTCTGTGGCGGATGCAGAGAGAAACACCATATATTTT. This encodes CASSSVADAERNTIYF.